What follows are 4 T cell receptor beta chains derived from one specimen sequenced in a study of cytomegalovirus exposure and HLA in healthy donors. The study ran its PCR with 60 Vbeta and 13 Jbeta primers. Here immunoSEQ multiplex PCR was the method, and the copy in TCRdb shows in-frame clones only, minus some. The sample holds approximately 70,000 clones; around 78% are singletons and the top ten take approximately 9.9%. Sequencing was done on a sample of PBMCs. Receptors originate from a man aged 40-55 years in good health and CMV-seronegative.

This clone was seen only a few times. The chain links TRBV29-1 to TRBJ1-1; D is possibly TRBD1 (5 bases). Germline CDR1 SQVTM, CDR2 ANQGSEA. There are 13 residues in the CDR3. The V and J ends lost 5 bases and 1 base respectively, with 11 bases between them. This chain's CDR3 is CSVSRGGNTEAFF. In DNA, the CDR3 is TGCAGCGTTTCCCGGGGGGGGAACACTGAAGCTTTCTTT.

This chain links TRBV19 with TRBJ2-5, with 9 nucleotides matching TRBD1. The J call may be faulty, since TRBJ2-7 better matches the DNA end. This CDR3 has 14 residues. In germline, CDR1 is LNHDA, CDR2 SQIVND (reference sequence). The DNA of the CDR3 is TGTGCCAGTAGTTCTCGGGACAGGGCCTACGAGCAGTACTTC. As protein: CASSSRDRAYEQYF.

The genes are TRBV6-1 and TRBJ2-7, with 9 bases matching TRBD1. This CDR3 spans 15 amino acids. Trimming cost V 2 bases and J 3 bases; bases outside gene matches: 5. The V gene's germline CDR1 is MNHNS and CDR2 SASEGT. As DNA, the CDR3 is TGTGCCAGCAGTGAAATACAGGGGGCTTTCTACGAGCAGTACTTC. The encoded protein is CASSEIQGAFYEQYF.

V is TRBV4-1 and J is TRBJ2-2; tentatively, D is TRBD1 (6 bases). Germline V lookup: CDR1 MGHRA, CDR2 YSYEKL. V shed 1 base and J shed 2 bases, with 8 bases lying between them. The CDR3 runs to 15 residues. The CDR3 is CASSQVDRNTGELFF. Written as DNA, the CDR3 is TGCGCCAGCAGCCAAGTGGACAGAAACACCGGGGAGCTGTTTTTT.